One and the same sample provided the 25 T cell receptor beta chains below, sequenced in a study of vaccination and CD4 T cells after COVID-19. These TCRs are of unknown antigen specificity. Treatment of the sample: approximately nine-day PBMC culture with coronavirus spike peptide pools or control peptides (ViraFEST assay). Sequence data for DNA of cultured CD4+ T cells were generated by the Oncomine TCR Beta short-read assay. Each CDR3 protein is one row after TCRdb ran MiXCR on the PCR reads. This table has 8,000 to 8,500 distinct CDR3 sequences, around 50% appearing once. Sequenced input: CD4+ T cells from blood, cultured in vitro. These receptors came from a human donor who had recovered from COVID-19.

The sample holds a few counts of this clonotype. The rearrangement uses TRBV25-1 and TRBJ2-5; a weak D match, TRBD2 (6 bases). The germline CDR1 and CDR2 sequences are MGHDK and SYGVNS. The CDR3 is 17 amino acids. The V and J ends lost 3 bases and 4 bases respectively, with 21 bases between them. The CDR3 loop is CASSEHPIRAGSETQYF. DNA of the CDR3: TGTGCCAGCAGTGAGCATCCAATCAGGGCGGGGTCAGAGACCCAGTACTTC.

This clonotype turned up a few times. CDR3 region: CASSRGGLAVTYEQYF. DNA for the CDR3: TGTGCCAGTAGTAGGGGGGGACTAGCGGTGACCTACGAGCAGTACTTC. The rearrangement joins TRBV19 to TRBJ2-7; 11 nucleotides agree with TRBD2. The V gene end was trimmed by 4 bases and the J gene end by 2 bases; junction bases not matched to a gene: 7. Germline-derived CDR1 and CDR2 are LNHDA and SQIVND (reference sequence). The CDR3 spans 16 residues.

This clonotype was recorded a few times. CDR3 amino acids: CASSISSVAYEQYF. CDR3 DNA sequence: TGTGCCAGTAGTATCTCTAGCGTCGCCTACGAGCAGTACTTC. The chain combines TRBV19 with TRBJ2-7; tentative D call: TRBD2 (6 bases). The V and J ends lost 3 bases and 2 bases respectively, with 11 bases between them. Germline CDR1 reads LNHDA; CDR2 reads SQIVND (reference sequence). CDR3 length: 14 amino acids.

This clonotype was observed a handful of times. The chain links TRBV6-2 or TRBV6-3 to TRBJ2-2, with 9 nucleotides matching TRBD1. The J segment lost 5 bases and the V segment lost 5 bases, leaving 9 bases of the junction unmatched. Germline CDR1 MNHEY, CDR2 SVGEGT. The CDR3 loop spans 16 amino acids. CDR3 DNA: TGTGCCAGCAGTCCACAGGGGGCGCGGGGAACCGGGGAGCTGTTTTTT. This translates into CASSPQGARGTGELFF.

This chain joins TRBV12-3 or TRBV12-4 and TRBJ2-1, with a weak D call TRBD1 (6 bases). The CDR3 loop spans 18 amino acids. The V gene lost 6 bases and the J gene lost 0 bases, with 21 bases spanning the gap. This CDR3 reads CASSPKSAGTLSYNEQFF. The DNA for the CDR3 is TGTGCCAGCAGCCCTAAGTCCGCCGGGACACTCTCCTACAATGAGCAGTTCTTC.

This clonotype came up once. The rearrangement uses TRBV4-1 and TRBJ2-7; D tentatively reads TRBD1 or TRBD2 (5 bases each). The CDR3 is 14 residues long. Germline lookup yields CDR1 MGHRA and CDR2 YSYEKL. The V and J ends lost 4 bases and 3 bases respectively, with 13 bases between them. The CDR3 here is CASSRPGTGYEQYF. CDR3 nucleotide sequence: TGCGCCAGCAGCCGCCCAGGGACCGGCTACGAGCAGTACTTC.

The V and J genes are TRBV20-1 and TRBJ1-1; perhaps TRBD1 as D (5 bases). This CDR3 contains 18 residues. Germline V gene data show CDR1 as DFQATT and CDR2 as SNEGSKA (reference sequence). V lost 0 bases and J lost 6, with 26 bases in between. The CDR3 DNA is TGCAGTGCTAGAGATCTCGGGGCAGGGACCCCCCAAATTTCTGAAGCTTTCTTT. Protein product: CSARDLGAGTPQISEAFF.

The sample holds a few counts of this clonotype. CDR3 sequence: CATSREVGDRAQHF. In nucleotides, the CDR3 is TGTGCCACCAGCAGAGAGGTAGGGGACAGGGCCCAGCATTTT. V and J are TRBV15 and TRBJ1-5; TRBD1 aligns across 9 bases. J was trimmed by 11 bases and V by 0 bases; bases with no gene match: 5. Germline CDR1 reads LNHNV; CDR2 reads YYDKDF (reference sequence). The CDR3 is 14 amino acids. The whole variable domain, filled in from reference TRBV15 and TRBJ1-5, reads DAMVIQNPRYQVTQFGKPVTLSCSQTLNHNVMYWYQQKSSQAPKLLFHYYDKDFNNEADTPDNFQSRRPNTSFCFLDIRSPGLGDTAMYLCATSREVGDRAQHFGDGTRLSIL.

Sample share makes this clonotype large. V and J are TRBV6-1 and TRBJ1-2, with no clear D. Germline CDR1 and CDR2: MNHNS and SASEGT. Trimming shortened V by 4 bases and J by 5 bases, and 5 bases separated the two germline ends. The length of the CDR3 is 11 residues. The CDR3 bases are TGTGCCAGCAGTGCATCGTATGGCTACACCTTC. It is translated as CASSASYGYTF.

The V and J genes are TRBV19 and TRBJ1-5, with unresolved D. Trimming stripped 3 bases from V and 2 bases from J, with 11 bases between. This CDR3 is built from 15 residues. Germline V lookup: CDR1 LNHDA, CDR2 SQIVND (reference sequence). CDR3 loop: CASSMGRAGNQPQHF. Written as DNA, the CDR3 is TGTGCCAGTAGTATGGGGAGGGCAGGCAATCAGCCCCAGCATTTT.

V is TRBV6-1 and J is TRBJ1-6; D gene ambiguous. Trimming took off 6 bases at V and 5 bases at J, with 17 bases between the two ends. Germline V gene data show CDR1 as MNHNS and CDR2 as SASEGT. CDR3 length: 16 amino acids. This CDR3 reads CASSPGKEVDNSPLHF. The CDR3 DNA sequence: TGTGCCAGCAGCCCCGGGAAGGAAGTGGATAATTCACCCCTCCACTTT.

V and J are TRBV28 and TRBJ2-7, with 8 bases fitting TRBD1. In germline, CDR1 is MDHEN, CDR2 SYDVKM. V was clipped by 6 bases and J by 2 bases; unmatched bases: 3. The CDR3 length is 13 residues. The CDR3 DNA reads TGTGCCAGCAGAGAGGGACAGGCCTACGAGCAGTACTTC. Protein product: CASREGQAYEQYF.

This clonotype came up once. V usage is TRBV11-2 and J usage is TRBJ1-2; 8 bases fit TRBD1. The length of the CDR3 is 14 residues. V shed 5 bases, J shed 7 bases, and the junction held 9 bases outside the gene matches. CDR1 and CDR2 from the germline V gene are SGHAT and FQNNGV. The CDR3 loop reads CASSATGGGVGYTF. The CDR3 region has the DNA TGTGCCAGCAGCGCCACAGGGGGTGGTGTTGGCTACACCTTC.

In DNA form, the CDR3 reads TGTGCCAGCAGTACAGGGATAGGCTACACCTTC. Its translation is CASSTGIGYTF. The chain recombines TRBV2 with TRBJ1-2; D might be TRBD1 (6 bases). The CDR3 has 11 amino acids. Germline V gives CDR1 SNHLY, CDR2 FYNNEI. The V and J ends lost 5 bases and 8 bases respectively, with 9 bases between them.

This clonotype was observed a handful of times. The CDR3 region is CSAQGRNTEAFF. The CDR3 region has the DNA TGCAGTGCCCAGGGGAGGAACACTGAAGCTTTCTTT. The rearrangement uses TRBV20-1 and TRBJ1-1; possibly TRBD1 for D (6 bases). Trimming took off 6 bases at V and 1 base at J, with 9 bases between the two ends. Germline assignment: CDR1 DFQATT and CDR2 SNEGSKA (reference sequence). The CDR3 runs 12 residues.

The gene calls are TRBV7-2 and TRBJ2-7, with D possibly being TRBD1 (6 bases). The CDR3 contains 14 residues. Germline values: CDR1 SGHTA, CDR2 FQGNSA. V lost 11 bases and J 0 bases, leaving 17 bases between the germline ends. The CDR3, as DNA: TGTGCCGTGACGAGGACAGCTAGCTCCTACGAGCAGTACTTC. This sequence encodes CAVTRTASSYEQYF.

The chain employs TRBV20-1 and TRBJ2-7, with D maybe TRBD2 (6 bases). Germline assignment: CDR1 DFQATT and CDR2 SNEGSKA (reference sequence). The V end lost 6 bases, the J end lost 0 bases, and 18 bases lay between the germline ends. This CDR3 is 15 amino acids long. The CDR3 nucleotides are TGCAGTGCGGAGCATAGCGGCCGCAGCTCCTACGAGCAGTACTTC. Encoded protein: CSAEHSGRSSYEQYF.

V usage is TRBV6-1 and J usage is TRBJ1-6; 9 positions match TRBD1. The CDR3 spans 13 residues. Per the germline V gene, CDR1 is MNHNS and CDR2 is SASEGT. V gave up 6 bases and J gave up 11 bases; unmatched junction bases: 5. CDR3 in DNA: TGTGCCAGCAGAAACAGGGGGCACGCACCCCTCCACTTT. Its protein product is CASRNRGHAPLHF.

The chain employs TRBV10-3 and TRBJ2-5; the match to TRBD1 covers 7 bases. Germline V CDR1 and CDR2: ENHRY, SYGVKD. The V gene end was trimmed by 5 bases and the J gene end by 3 bases; junction bases not matched to a gene: 3. The CDR3 is 13 amino acids. CDR3 DNA sequence: TGTGCCATCAGTAGGGACAGTAAAGAGACCCAGTACTTC. Residues: CAISRDSKETQYF.

The chain combines TRBV11-3 with TRBJ2-1, with 7 positions matching TRBD2. The J segment lost 16 bases and the V segment lost 5 bases, leaving 11 bases of the junction unmatched. The CDR3 contains 12 residues. The V gene's germline CDR1 is SGHNT and CDR2 YENEEA. The CDR3 nucleotides read TGTGCCAGCAGCCGGGGAGGGGCGGGGCCCTTCTTC. Translation gives CASSRGGAGPFF.

This rearrangement joins TRBV10-3 to TRBJ1-1; D unclear. Per the germline V gene, CDR1 is ENHRY and CDR2 is SYGVKD. CDR3 length: 16 residues. Trimming left V 1 base short and J 1 base short, with 13 bases between. In DNA, the CDR3 is TGTGCCATCAGTGAGTTCGAGAGAGGGAAGAACACTGAAGCTTTCTTT. Translating it yields CAISEFERGKNTEAFF.

Written as DNA, the CDR3 is TGTGCCAGCAGTGAAGCGGGGCAAGGGACGGATGGCTACACCTTC. Amino acid sequence: CASSEAGQGTDGYTF. The chain combines TRBV2 with TRBJ1-2; perhaps TRBD1 as D (5 bases). In germline, CDR1 is SNHLY, CDR2 FYNNEI. The V gene lost 0 bases and the J gene lost 6 bases, with 14 bases spanning the gap. The CDR3 totals 15 residues.

V usage is TRBV4-1 and J usage is TRBJ2-5; tentative D call: TRBD2 (5 bases). This CDR3 has 16 residues. Trimming left V 0 bases short and J 4 bases short, with 15 bases between. The germline gives CDR1 MGHRA, CDR2 YSYEKL. For the CDR3, the DNA is TGCGCCAGCAGCCAAGAAATTACGAGGGAGCGAGAGACCCAGTACTTC. It translates to CASSQEITRERETQYF.

This chain joins TRBV20-1 and TRBJ1-2; D uncertain. Germline CDR1 DFQATT, CDR2 SNEGSKA (reference sequence). V shed 0 bases and J shed 1 base, with 15 bases lying between them. The CDR3 covers 16 residues. The CDR3 DNA reads TGCAGTGCTAGAGAAAGCGGCAGCCTCGGTAACTATGGCTACACCTTC. This gives the protein CSARESGSLGNYGYTF.

This sequence joins TRBV2 and TRBJ2-2; 7 positions match TRBD1. V shed 6 bases, J shed 5 bases, and the junction held 9 bases outside the gene matches. This CDR3 contains 15 residues. Germline V gene sequence: CDR1 SNHLY, CDR2 FYNNEI. The CDR3 DNA reads as TGTGCCAGCAGGGACCGGGACAGAGAAACCGGGGAGCTGTTTTTT. Encoded protein: CASRDRDRETGELFF.